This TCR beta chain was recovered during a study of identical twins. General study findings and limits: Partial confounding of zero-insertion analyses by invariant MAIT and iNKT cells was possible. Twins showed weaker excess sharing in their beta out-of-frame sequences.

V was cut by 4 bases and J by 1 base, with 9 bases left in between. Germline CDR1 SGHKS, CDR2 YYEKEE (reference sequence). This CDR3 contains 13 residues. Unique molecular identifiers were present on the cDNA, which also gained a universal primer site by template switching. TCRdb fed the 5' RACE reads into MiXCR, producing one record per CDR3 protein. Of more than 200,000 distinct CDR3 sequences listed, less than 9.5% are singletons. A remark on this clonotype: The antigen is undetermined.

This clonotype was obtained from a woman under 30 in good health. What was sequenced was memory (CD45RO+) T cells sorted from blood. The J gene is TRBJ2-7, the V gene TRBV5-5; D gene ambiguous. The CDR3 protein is CASSRLESYEQYF. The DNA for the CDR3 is TGTGCCAGCAGCCGGCTTGAGTCCTACGAGCAGTACTTC.